This TCR beta chain was identified in a study of CD4 T cells in relation to SARS-CoV-2 and coronaviruses. Study information: Negative control cultures got HIV-1 Nef peptides or no peptide. Findings and caveats of the study: No crossreactivity against non-spike viral proteins was tested here.

Before the COVID-19 pandemic, during about 2010-2019, CD4+ T cells were taken from unexposed donors. CD4+ T cells were isolated from the cells after around 11 days of culture. As cell numbers allowed, unexposed-donor CD4+ T cells faced SARS-CoV-2 S/N and four cold-coronavirus spikes. Half the medium was replaced with IL-2 medium on days 3 and 7. The CDR3 has 13 residues. V dropped 4 bases and J dropped 1 base, with 5 bases sitting between them. Germline-derived CDR1 and CDR2 are KGHSH and LQKENI. In regard to this clone: Its antigen remains unknown.

The method was immunoSEQ multiplex PCR; TCRdb's version includes in-frame clones alone and lacks a portion of them. Here the sample spans about 25,000 clones, 78% being singletons. The J gene is TRBJ1-5, the V gene TRBV18; D call uncertain. The receptor was isolated from a human donor in good health. The sample comprised CD4+ T cells from PBMCs, cultured in vitro. CDR3 amino acids: CASSQVSNQPQHF. CDR3 bases: TGTGCCAGCTCACAAGTAAGCAATCAGCCCCAGCATTTT. Together with reference TRBV18 and TRBJ1-5, the CDR3 gives the full variable domain: NAGVMQNPRHLVRRRGQEARLRCSPMKGHSHVYWYRQLPEEGLKFMVYLQKENIIDESGMPKERFSAEFPKEGPSILRIQQVVRGDSAAYFCASSQVSNQPQHFGDGTRLSIL.